Detailed here is one T cell receptor (beta chain). Its antigen is undetermined. The sample is drawn from a study of CD8+CD57+ T cells in acquired aplastic anemia. Across the study: DNA from sorted CD4+ and CD8+ cells averaged around 3.5 ug. Study outcomes and limitations: Between patients and controls, CD8+ Simpson's diversity did not vary significantly. Roughly 30 CD8+ CDR3 sequences occurred in both the patients and the controls.

Selection for sequencing was limited to patients who had shown CD8+CD57+ cell expansion by flow cytometry. Germline V CDR1 and CDR2: LNHDA, SQIVND (reference sequence). This CDR3 spans 13 amino acids. V lost 1 base, J lost 4 bases, and 7 bases lay in between. Genomic DNA templated the TCR beta VDJ and CDR3 profiling. In TCRdb, the reads were re-called with MiXCR into one record per CDR3 protein. The table records 450,000 to 550,000 distinct CDR3 sequences, about a third of them present only once. The specimen was sorted CD4+, CD8+, or CD8+CD57+ T cells (not recorded which) from PBMCs. This TCR was recovered from a human donor with aplastic anemia. This chain uses TRBV19 with TRBJ1-2, with TRBD1 as a possible D gene (5 bases). The CDR3 nucleotides read TGTGCCAGTAGTATAGGACAGATCTATGGCTACACCTTC. Encoded protein: CASSIGQIYGYTF.